These 24 T cell receptor beta chains came from one sample sequenced in a study of cytomegalovirus exposure and HLA in healthy donors. Vbeta (60) and Jbeta (13) primers were used in the PCR. Generated by immunoSEQ multiplex PCR, the TCRdb table keeps only in-frame clones and is missing some. The sample records approximately 250,000 clones, roughly 78% being singletons. The sequenced sample consisted of PBMCs. These receptors all come from a boy aged 10-17 years in good health and CMV-seronegative.

This chain uses TRBV5-1 with TRBJ1-1; TRBD1 is a possible D gene (6 bases). Trimming removed 4 bases from V and 7 bases from J, with 11 bases in between. Germline V gene sequence: CDR1 SGHRS, CDR2 YFSETQ. The CDR3 contains 12 residues. CDR3 DNA: TGCGCCAGCAGCGTAAACAGGGATGAAGCTTTCTTT. Its translation: CASSVNRDEAFF.

The chain uses TRBV6-5 and TRBJ2-1, with 9 bases identical to TRBD1. Germline loops: CDR1 MNHEY, CDR2 SVGAGI. The ends lost 6 bases at V and 12 bases at J; junction bases unmatched: 12. The CDR3 has 14 residues. CDR3 residues: CASRNTGQGVRQFF. The CDR3 DNA reads TGTGCCAGCAGGAATACGGGACAGGGTGTGAGGCAGTTCTTC.

Concerning this clone: Different DNA sequences within this sample yield the same CDR3. The chain couples TRBV9 to TRBJ2-3; the D is unclear. Looked up from germline, CDR1 is SGDLS and CDR2 is YYNGEE. The V end lost 0 bases, the J end lost 6 bases, and 8 bases lay between the germline ends. CDR3 size: 13 residues. The CDR3 region is CASSVARVDTQYF. The CDR3 nucleotides are TGTGCCAGCAGCGTAGCCCGTGTCGATACGCAGTATTTT. The complete variable domain, with remaining parts taken from reference TRBV9 and TRBJ2-3, reads DSGVTQTPKHLITATGQRVTLRCSPRSGDLSVYWYQQSLDQGLQFLIQYYNGEERAKGNILERFSAQQFPDLHSELNLSSLELGDSALYFCASSVARVDTQYFGPGTRLTVL.

This clone was counted a few times. CDR3 sequence reads: CASSTGHLSSGNTIYF. DNA of the CDR3: TGTGCCAGCAGTACCGGACACCTGAGCTCTGGAAACACCATATATTTT. The chain couples TRBV6-6 to TRBJ1-3; tentatively, D is TRBD1 (5 bases). Germline V gene lookup returns CDR1 MNHNY and CDR2 SVGAGI (reference sequence). The CDR3 sequence is 16 residues long. Trimming cost V 5 bases and J 0 bases, with 14 bases left between them.

This CDR3 reads CASSEGQGVLETQYF. The DNA for the CDR3 is TGTGCCAGCAGTGAGGGACAGGGGGTATTAGAGACCCAGTACTTC. This chain joins TRBV25-1 and TRBJ2-5; 11 nucleotides align to TRBD1. Germline V CDR1 and CDR2: MGHDK, SYGVNS. CDR3 size: 15 residues. V was pared by 3 bases and J by 4 bases, with 4 bases of the junction left unmatched.

This clone was observed a few times. The chain joins TRBV4-1 to TRBJ2-7, with no clear D. V was pared by 5 bases and J by 2 bases, with 10 bases between. The CDR3 has 13 residues. Germline-derived CDR1 and CDR2 are MGHRA and YSYEKL. CDR3 in amino acids: CASSERVAYEQYF. The DNA of the CDR3 is TGCGCCAGCAGCGAAAGAGTAGCCTACGAGCAGTACTTC.

V usage is TRBV6-1 and J usage is TRBJ2-3, with TRBD1 matching over 8 bases. V dropped 3 bases and J dropped 2; count of bases not matched to a gene: 4. Germline V gene data show CDR1 as MNHNS and CDR2 as SASEGT. This CDR3 has 15 residues. CDR3 in amino acids: CASSEGTGNTDTQYF. Here the CDR3 DNA reads TGTGCCAGCAGTGAGGGGACAGGAAACACAGATACGCAGTATTTT.

The count of this clone is one. The chain employs TRBV30 and TRBJ2-2; 7 bases fit TRBD1. The CDR3 sequence is 12 residues long. V was clipped by 3 bases and J by 7 bases; unmatched bases: 2. CDR1 is GTSNPN, CDR2 SVGIG, per germline (reference sequence). The DNA of the CDR3 is TGTGCCTGGAGCCGACAGGGCGGGGAGCTGTTTTTT. Translating gives CAWSRQGGELFF.

The chain couples TRBV6-5 to TRBJ2-5; perhaps TRBD1 as D (6 bases). This CDR3 region has 15 residues. Germline loops: CDR1 MNHEY, CDR2 SVGAGI. Trimming removed 4 bases from V and 5 bases from J, with 17 bases in between. In DNA, the CDR3 is TGTGCCAGCAGTTCCGGGACAACCATGGGGGAGACCCAGTACTTC. As protein: CASSSGTTMGETQYF.

This clone was observed a handful of times. V usage is TRBV5-6 and J usage is TRBJ1-1; 11 bases are shared with TRBD1. The trim removed 4 bases at V and 4 bases at J, leaving 9 bases unmatched. Germline CDR1 and CDR2: SGHDT and YYEEEE. The CDR3 runs to 16 residues. The CDR3 DNA reads TGTGCCAGCAGCCGGGACAGGGGGTATGGGGGCACTGAAGCTTTCTTT. This translates into CASSRDRGYGGTEAFF. The full variable domain, its missing parts supplied by reference TRBV5-6 and TRBJ1-1, is DAGVTQSPTHLIKTRGQQVTLRCSPKSGHDTVSWYQQALGQGPQFIFQYYEEEERQRGNFPDRFSGHQFPNYSSELNVNALLLGDSALYLCASSRDRGYGGTEAFFGQGTRLTVV.

V gene TRBV7-8 combines with J gene TRBJ2-7; the D gene is possibly TRBD1 (6 bases). Trimming stripped 0 bases from V and 2 bases from J, with 11 bases between. Per germline, CDR1 SGHVS and CDR2 FQNEAQ. The CDR3 has 15 residues. CDR3 region: CASSLALGQAYEQYF. CDR3 DNA: TGTGCCAGCAGCTTAGCTCTGGGACAAGCCTACGAGCAGTACTTC. Supplemented by reference TRBV7-8 and TRBJ2-7, the full variable domain reads GAGVSQSPRYKVAKRGQDVALRCDPISGHVSLFWYQQALGQGPEFLTYFQNEAQLDKSGLPSDRFFAERPEGSVSTLKIQRTQQEDSAVYLCASSLALGQAYEQYFGPGTRLTVT.

V usage is TRBV11-3 and J usage is TRBJ2-2; TRBD2 agrees at 12 bases. V shed 5 bases, J shed 6 bases, and the junction held 7 bases outside the gene matches. This CDR3 comprises 16 residues. The germline gives CDR1 SGHNT, CDR2 YENEEA. The CDR3 spells CASSPRLAGVAGELFF. The CDR3 DNA reads as TGTGCCAGCAGCCCCAGACTAGCGGGAGTTGCCGGGGAGCTGTTTTTT. Based on the CDR3 plus reference TRBV11-3 and TRBJ2-2, the full variable domain is EAGVVQSPRYKIIEKKQPVAFWCNPISGHNTLYWYLQNLGQGPELLIRYENEEAVDDSQLPKDRFSAERLKGVDSTLKIQPAELGDSAVYLCASSPRLAGVAGELFFGEGSRLTVL.

The rearrangement uses TRBV14 and TRBJ2-7, with 7 bases fitting TRBD2. The CDR3 length is 15 residues. The junction had 5 bases not matched to a gene; V was cut back by 1 base and J by 2 bases. Germline CDR1 SGHDN, CDR2 FVKESK. CDR3 DNA sequence: TGTGCCAGCAGCCAAGTGCGGGAGCGCACCTACGAGCAGTACTTC. This sequence encodes CASSQVRERTYEQYF.

The chain has TRBV11-3 and TRBJ2-7; 7 nucleotides line up with TRBD1. The CDR3 has 15 residues. Germline CDR1 and CDR2: SGHNT and YENEEA. V was pared by 5 bases and J by 0 bases, with 7 bases of the junction left unmatched. As DNA, the CDR3 is TGTGCCAGCAGCCAGCCGGGACAGCACTCCTACGAGCAGTACTTC. This encodes CASSQPGQHSYEQYF.

The chain combines TRBV5-6 with TRBJ2-4; 9 bases are a match to TRBD2. The V and J ends lost 2 bases and 0 bases, in that order; junction bases with no gene match: 12. The CDR3 sequence is 19 residues long. Germline V CDR1 and CDR2: SGHDT, YYEEEE. CDR3 loop: CASSFRLAGRGRAKNIQYF. DNA for the CDR3: TGTGCCAGCAGCTTTCGCCTAGCGGGACGAGGTAGAGCCAAAAACATTCAGTACTTC.

The V call is TRBV6-1, the J call TRBJ2-7; TRBD2 might be the D (6 bases). The CDR3 is made up of 16 amino acids. Germline V lookup: CDR1 MNHNS, CDR2 SASEGT. V lost 4 bases, J lost 2 bases, and 18 bases lay in between. CDR3 nucleotide sequence: TGTGCCAGCAGTGCCCCCCCCGCGGGGCCCCCCTACGAGCAGTACTTC. Translating gives CASSAPPAGPPYEQYF.

This clone has just one count. V gene TRBV2 combines with J gene TRBJ2-5; 9 bases are a match to TRBD2. The length of the CDR3 is 16 residues. V was clipped by 6 bases and J by 5 bases; unmatched bases: 13. Germline values: CDR1 SNHLY, CDR2 FYNNEI. Here the CDR3 DNA reads TGTGCCAGCAGGGCTACACAGACCGCGGGGGGGGAGACCCAGTACTTC. Protein: CASRATQTAGGETQYF. Full variable domain (missing parts from reference TRBV2 and TRBJ2-5): EPEVTQTPSHQVTQMGQEVILRCVPISNHLYFYWYRQILGQKVEFLVSFYNNEISEKSEIFDDQFSVERPDGSNFTLKIRSTKLEDSAMYFCASRATQTAGGETQYFGPGTRLLVL.

The J gene is TRBJ1-4, the V gene TRBV7-9; 7 bases map to TRBD1. CDR3 length: 15 amino acids. V gave up 3 bases and J gave up 7 bases; unmatched junction bases: 8. In germline, CDR1 is SEHNR, CDR2 FQNEAQ (reference sequence). The CDR3 reads CASSFVPGGFEKLFF. CDR3 nucleotides: TGTGCCAGCAGCTTCGTCCCAGGGGGGTTTGAAAAACTGTTTTTT.

The rearrangement links TRBV6-6 to TRBJ2-1, with D perhaps matching TRBD1 (6 bases). Germline assignment: CDR1 MNHNY and CDR2 SVGAGI (reference sequence). The CDR3 spans 15 residues. Trimming took 6 bases from V and 10 from J, leaving 22 bases between them. The CDR3 nucleotides are TGTGCCAGCAGCCTAGCCGAGACACAGGGAAAGGAGCAGTTCTTC. It is translated as CASSLAETQGKEQFF.

V gene TRBV18 combines with J gene TRBJ2-1; D unclear. With 6 bases removed from V and 5 bases from J, the gap between germline ends came to 17 bases. Germline V gene sequence: CDR1 KGHSH, CDR2 LQKENI. The CDR3 loop spans 15 amino acids. CDR3 protein: CASSTIPAGDNEQFF. Written as DNA, the CDR3 is TGTGCCAGCTCCACTATTCCGGCCGGCGACAATGAGCAGTTCTTC.

This chain connects TRBV5-1 to TRBJ2-2; D unclear. This CDR3 has 15 amino acids. V was clipped by 4 bases and J by 3 bases, with 13 bases between them. From germline, CDR1 is SGHRS and CDR2 YFSETQ. CDR3 amino acids: CASSAETADTGELFF. The CDR3 nucleotides read TGCGCCAGCAGCGCAGAAACGGCGGACACCGGGGAGCTGTTTTTT.

The CDR3 nucleotides read TGTGCCAGCAGCCCAACAACAAGACAGTATGAAAAACTGTTTTTT. As protein: CASSPTTRQYEKLFF. The chain recombines TRBV7-9 with TRBJ1-4, with D perhaps TRBD1 (5 bases). The CDR3 loop spans 15 amino acids. V lost 5 bases, J lost 6 bases, and 16 bases lay in between. The germline V gene encodes CDR1 SEHNR and CDR2 FQNEAQ (reference sequence).

This clone was detected a few times. The CDR3 reads CASSEEGRRTEAFF. The DNA of the CDR3 is TGTGCCAGCAGTGAAGAAGGGAGAAGAACTGAAGCTTTCTTT. The rearrangement links TRBV25-1 to TRBJ1-1; D is unclear. Germline V CDR1 and CDR2: MGHDK, SYGVNS. The CDR3 loop spans 14 amino acids. Deletions cut 2 bases from V and 5 bases from J, with 12 bases between.

The DNA of the CDR3 is TGCGCCAGCAGCCAAGACCGCTTGACAGGGCGGGAGACCCAGTACTTC. This encodes CASSQDRLTGRETQYF. The J gene is TRBJ2-5, the V gene TRBV4-1; TRBD1 matches at 7 bases. Looked up from germline, CDR1 is MGHRA and CDR2 is YSYEKL. The J segment lost 5 bases and the V segment lost 0 bases, leaving 9 bases of the junction unmatched. This CDR3 has 16 residues.